These 31 T cell receptor beta chains were sequenced from one sample in a study of cytomegalovirus exposure and HLA in healthy donors. This PCR relied on a set of 60 Vbeta primers and 13 Jbeta primers. Sequenced by immunoSEQ multiplex PCR; TCRdb stores in-frame clones only, minus some. The profile covers about 120,000 clones, with 75% to 90% appearing a single time and approximately 0.22% taken by the ten largest. Source material: PBMCs. Every receptor here comes from a man aged 50-59 years in good health and CMV-seronegative.

CDR3 nucleotides: TGTGCCGGGGGTCTAGCGGGAGGGGATGAGCAGTTCTTC. It codes for CAGGLAGGDEQFF. This chain connects TRBV5-4 to TRBJ2-1; 12 nucleotides line up with TRBD2. From germline, CDR1 is SGHNT and CDR2 YYREEE (reference sequence). V shed 10 bases, J shed 8 bases, and the junction held 7 bases outside the gene matches. The CDR3 runs 13 residues.

The rearrangement joins TRBV27 to TRBJ2-3; 12 bases align to TRBD2. V shed 5 bases and J 0 bases; nucleotides not matched to a gene: 3. Germline CDR1 and CDR2: MNHEY and SMNVEV (reference sequence). This CDR3 is built from 16 residues. The DNA for the CDR3 is TGTGCCAGCAGTCAACTAGCGGGGGGTAGCACAGATACGCAGTATTTT. Translation gives CASSQLAGGSTDTQYF.

The V gene is TRBV6-5, the J gene TRBJ1-2, with TRBD1 identical over 10 bases. The CDR3 sequence is 13 residues long. Germline CDR1 and CDR2: MNHEY and SVGAGI. Trimming cost V 5 bases and J 8 bases; bases outside gene matches: 5. This CDR3 is CASSDRGLGGYTF. In nucleotides, the CDR3 is TGTGCCAGCAGTGACAGGGGGCTTGGAGGCTACACCTTC.

The chain employs TRBV5-1 and TRBJ1-4, with D possibly TRBD1 on 5 matching bases. The CDR3 runs to 15 residues. The germline V gene has CDR1 SGHRS and CDR2 YFSETQ. Between the trimmed V and J ends, which lost 3 bases and 3 bases, there was a span of 12 bases. CDR3 coding DNA: TGCGCCAGCAGCTCCGCCGGGACTTCTAATGAAAAACTGTTTTTT. This encodes CASSSAGTSNEKLFF.

The rearrangement joins TRBV6-5 to TRBJ2-5, with D unclear. CDR1 is MNHEY and CDR2 is SVGAGI in the germline V gene. This CDR3 comprises 14 residues. V lost 2 bases to trimming and J lost 5 bases, with 12 bases between them. CDR3 nucleotide sequence: TGTGCCAGCAGTTACCTCGTAGAGCCGGAGACCCAGTACTTC. Its translation is CASSYLVEPETQYF.

This clone was counted a few times. This sequence joins TRBV5-6 and TRBJ1-6; weak D call: TRBD1 (5 bases). The CDR3 spans 13 residues. Germline CDR1 and CDR2: SGHDT and YYEEEE. V lost 1 base, J lost 10 bases, and 9 bases lay in between. The CDR3, as DNA: TGTGCCAGCAGCTTGCAGGGAGGCTCACCCCTCCACTTT. This sequence encodes CASSLQGGSPLHF. Combining the CDR3 with reference TRBV5-6 and TRBJ1-6 gives the whole variable domain DAGVTQSPTHLIKTRGQQVTLRCSPKSGHDTVSWYQQALGQGPQFIFQYYEEEERQRGNFPDRFSGHQFPNYSSELNVNALLLGDSALYLCASSLQGGSPLHFGNGTRLTVT.

The V call is TRBV7-9, the J call TRBJ2-3, with D tentatively TRBD2 (6 bases). CDR1 and CDR2 (germline): SEHNR, FQNEAQ (reference sequence). The V end lost 1 base, the J end lost 0 bases, and 8 bases lay between the germline ends. CDR3 length: 15 residues. The CDR3 DNA reads TGTGCCAGCAGCTTAGGGGACTTCAGCACAGATACGCAGTATTTT. This encodes CASSLGDFSTDTQYF.

The chain uses TRBV6-5 and TRBJ1-1; 11 bases are a match to TRBD1. The CDR3 extends over 15 amino acids. Germline CDR1 is MNHEY and CDR2 is SVGAGI. The V and J ends lost 4 bases and 5 bases, in that order; junction bases with no gene match: 6. The CDR3, as DNA: TGTGCCAGCAGTTCCTGGACAGGGGGCAATACTGAAGCTTTCTTT. Its protein product is CASSSWTGGNTEAFF.

The rearrangement links TRBV5-6 to TRBJ2-1; 11 positions match TRBD2. The CDR3 has 14 residues. Germline CDR1 and CDR2: SGHDT and YYEEEE. V was pared by 7 bases and J by 7 bases, with 7 bases of the junction left unmatched. For the CDR3, the DNA is TGTGCCAGCGGGCGGGGGACTAGCGGAAATGAGCAGTTCTTC. As protein: CASGRGTSGNEQFF.

The rearrangement links TRBV4-3 to TRBJ2-3, with a weak D call TRBD2 (5 bases). The CDR3 totals 17 residues. CDR1 and CDR2 from the germline V gene are LGHNA and YSLEER. The V and J ends lost 0 bases and 2 bases respectively, with 15 bases between them. The CDR3 spells CASSQDPWRSLTDTQYF. The CDR3 DNA reads as TGCGCCAGCAGCCAAGATCCATGGAGGAGCCTCACAGATACGCAGTATTTT.

This chain joins TRBV27 and TRBJ1-1; possibly TRBD1 for D (5 bases). Germline V gene data show CDR1 as MNHEY and CDR2 as SMNVEV (reference sequence). The CDR3 runs 15 residues. The V and J ends lost 0 bases and 2 bases respectively, with 10 bases between them. CDR3: CASSLSRARNTEAFF. CDR3 DNA sequence: TGTGCCAGCAGTTTATCCAGGGCGCGCAACACTGAAGCTTTCTTT.

The chain joins TRBV7-2 to TRBJ2-7, with 9 bases matching TRBD2. The germline V gene has CDR1 SGHTA and CDR2 FQGNSA. J gave up 4 bases and V 4 bases, and 2 bases lay outside the gene matches. The CDR3 consists of 13 residues. CDR3 in amino acids: CASSSSGDYEQYF. The CDR3 bases are TGTGCCAGCAGCTCTAGCGGGGATTACGAGCAGTACTTC.

This chain joins TRBV19 and TRBJ2-7; D not resolved. V lost 3 bases, J lost 6 bases, and 21 bases lay in between. CDR3 length equals 16 residues. The germline gives CDR1 LNHDA, CDR2 SQIVND (reference sequence). CDR3 nucleotide sequence: TGTGCCAGTAGTATTGTCCGGGTCTCGAGCCTGGGCGAGCAGTACTTC. Translated, it gives CASSIVRVSSLGEQYF.

The V and J genes are TRBV28 and TRBJ2-7; 9 bases line up with TRBD1. Germline lookup yields CDR1 MDHEN and CDR2 SYDVKM. The CDR3 has 15 residues. The trim removed 5 bases at V and 5 bases at J, leaving 10 bases unmatched. The DNA of the CDR3 is TGTGCCAGCAGTGCTACCGGGACAGGGACACACGAGCAGTACTTC. Its protein product is CASSATGTGTHEQYF.

The CDR3 nucleotides are TGTGCCAGCAGTGAATCGGGGGTTCCCGAGCAGTACTTC. Translated, it gives CASSESGVPEQYF. The gene calls are TRBV6-1 and TRBJ2-7; D is possibly TRBD2 (6 bases). V lost 2 bases and J lost 6, with 11 bases in between. The CDR3 covers 13 residues. CDR1 and CDR2 from the germline V gene are MNHNS and SASEGT.

The CDR3 sequence is CASSSRRDRAGEQFF. The CDR3 DNA reads TGTGCCAGCAGCTCTAGGAGGGACAGGGCAGGTGAGCAGTTCTTC. The chain couples TRBV9 to TRBJ2-1; 9 bases match TRBD1. Germline CDR1 is SGDLS and CDR2 is YYNGEE. CDR3 length: 15 amino acids. The V and J ends lost 4 bases and 9 bases, in that order; junction bases with no gene match: 11. The entire variable domain, with the rest obtained from reference TRBV9 and TRBJ2-1, is as follows: DSGVTQTPKHLITATGQRVTLRCSPRSGDLSVYWYQQSLDQGLQFLIQYYNGEERAKGNILERFSAQQFPDLHSELNLSSLELGDSALYFCASSSRRDRAGEQFFGPGTRLTVL.

This clone was seen a single time. The chain combines TRBV4-1 with TRBJ1-4; no clear D gene. The CDR3 extends over 16 amino acids. CDR1 and CDR2 (germline): MGHRA, YSYEKL. Trimming stripped 4 bases from V and 4 bases from J, with 16 bases between. The chain's CDR3 is CASSLHEGRNNEKLFF. The CDR3 DNA follows: TGCGCCAGCAGCCTTCACGAGGGCCGGAATAATGAAAAACTGTTTTTT.

The chain employs TRBV4-1 and TRBJ2-6, with TRBD2 as a possible D gene (5 bases). The CDR3 sequence is 17 residues long. Germline V lookup: CDR1 MGHRA, CDR2 YSYEKL. V was shortened by 1 base and J by 0 bases, with 10 bases between the two germline ends. In DNA form, the CDR3 reads TGCGCCAGCAGCCAAGCGGACGGACTCTCTGGGGCCAACGTCCTGACTTTC. As protein: CASSQADGLSGANVLTF.

The chain couples TRBV20-1 to TRBJ2-7; D unresolved. Trimming left V 2 bases short and J 2 bases short, with 4 bases between. Germline V gene sequence: CDR1 DFQATT, CDR2 SNEGSKA (reference sequence). This CDR3 comprises 11 residues. CDR3 nucleotides: TGCAGTGCTAGACAGGCCTACGAGCAGTACTTC. This translates into CSARQAYEQYF.

This chain connects TRBV2 to TRBJ2-1; 10 bases fit TRBD2. This CDR3 contains 14 residues. Germline V gene data show CDR1 as SNHLY and CDR2 as FYNNEI. V shed 8 bases, J shed 5 bases, and the junction held 6 bases outside the gene matches. The CDR3 sequence: CASSLAGDHNEQFF. CDR3 nucleotides: TGTGCCAGCTCCCTAGCGGGGGACCACAATGAGCAGTTCTTC.

V and J are TRBV11-1 and TRBJ2-7, with D possibly TRBD1 on 5 matching bases. This CDR3 is built from 13 residues. Germline CDR1 SGHAT, CDR2 FQDESV (reference sequence). Trimming took off 1 base at V and 7 bases at J, with 11 bases between the two ends. CDR3 bases: TGTGCCAGCAGCTTAGAGGGGAAGAGGGAGCAGTACTTC. This sequence encodes CASSLEGKREQYF.

This chain connects TRBV6-1 to TRBJ2-7; 8 nucleotides match TRBD1. Trimming took 11 bases from V and 4 from J; bases not matched to a gene: 10. Looked up from germline, CDR1 is MNHNS and CDR2 is SASEGT. The CDR3 covers 13 residues. CDR3 nucleotide sequence: TGTGCCGGGGCCGGGACAGGAGTTTACGAGCAGTACTTC. Protein product: CAGAGTGVYEQYF.

The chain is built from TRBV19 and TRBJ2-5, with D perhaps matching TRBD1 (5 bases). Trimming took 8 bases from V and 5 from J, leaving 12 bases between them. Germline assignment: CDR1 LNHDA and CDR2 SQIVND (reference sequence). This CDR3 spans 12 amino acids. The CDR3: CASGFKGETQYF. In DNA, the CDR3 is TGTGCCAGTGGTTTTAAGGGGGAGACCCAGTACTTC. The full variable domain, rest sourced from reference TRBV19 and TRBJ2-5, is DGGITQSPKYLFRKEGQNVTLSCEQNLNHDAMYWYRQDPGQGLRLIYYSQIVNDFQKGDIAEGYSVSREKKESFPLTVTSAQKNPTAFYLCASGFKGETQYFGPGTRLLVL.

The chain has TRBV7-9 and TRBJ1-4, with unresolved D. This CDR3 region has 13 residues. Per germline, CDR1 SEHNR and CDR2 FQNEAQ (reference sequence). Trimming left V 4 bases short and J 8 bases short, with 11 bases between. The CDR3 nucleotides read TGTGCCAGCAGCTGGGCCCCTGGGGAAAAACTGTTTTTT. Its translation is CASSWAPGEKLFF.

The chain couples TRBV6-1 to TRBJ2-3, with D possibly matching TRBD2 (6 bases). With 6 bases removed from V and 3 bases from J, the gap between germline ends came to 16 bases. The germline CDR1 and CDR2 sequences are MNHNS and SASEGT. CDR3 length: 15 amino acids. The CDR3 sequence: CASRVGDSGTDTQYF. In DNA, the CDR3 is TGTGCCAGCAGGGTCGGGGACTCAGGAACAGATACGCAGTATTTT.

The rearrangement joins TRBV7-2 to TRBJ1-5; D is unresolved. Germline lookup yields CDR1 SGHTA and CDR2 FQGNSA. Trimming shortened V by 1 base and J by 5 bases, and 9 bases separated the two germline ends. The CDR3 totals 14 residues. The CDR3 sequence: CASSLVEVYQPQHF. CDR3 in DNA: TGTGCCAGCAGCTTAGTCGAGGTATATCAGCCCCAGCATTTT. Full variable domain (missing parts from reference TRBV7-2 and TRBJ1-5): GAGVSQSPSNKVTEKGKDVELRCDPISGHTALYWYRQSLGQGLEFLIYFQGNSAPDKSGLPSDRFSAERTGGSVSTLTIQRTQQEDSAVYLCASSLVEVYQPQHFGDGTRLSIL.

The genes are TRBV19 and TRBJ1-6; no reliable D call. Germline V lookup: CDR1 LNHDA, CDR2 SQIVND (reference sequence). Trimming took 5 bases from V and 10 from J, leaving 15 bases between them. CDR3 size: 14 residues. CDR3 sequence (DNA): TGTGCCAGTAGTGGAGGTGCGATGGGGTCACCCCTCCACTTT. Translation gives CASSGGAMGSPLHF.

The chain is built from TRBV27 and TRBJ2-2, with 8 nucleotides matching TRBD2. The V and J ends lost 7 bases and 4 bases, in that order; junction bases with no gene match: 5. This CDR3 has 14 residues. Germline loops: CDR1 MNHEY, CDR2 SMNVEV (reference sequence). The chain's CDR3 is CASTGTRSTGELFF. CDR3 bases: TGTGCCAGCACCGGGACTAGGAGCACCGGGGAGCTGTTTTTT.

The gene calls are TRBV7-8 and TRBJ2-3; TRBD2 matches 10 bases. V lost 5 bases to trimming and J lost 2 bases; unmatched junction nucleotides: 19. This CDR3 is built from 20 residues. CDR1 is SGHVS, CDR2 FQNEAQ, per germline. CDR3 in amino acids: CASSPTGLAGDLLSTDTQYF. The CDR3 bases are TGTGCCAGCAGCCCTACTGGGCTAGCGGGGGACCTCCTATCCACAGATACGCAGTATTTT.

This clone was observed once. CDR3 region: CASRGAGTYEQYF. The DNA of the CDR3 is TGTGCCAGCAGGGGGGCAGGAACTTACGAGCAGTACTTC. The chain joins TRBV2 to TRBJ2-7; possible D gene TRBD1, 6 bases. Trimming removed 6 bases from V and 4 bases from J, with 13 bases in between. This CDR3 is built from 13 residues. The germline CDR1 and CDR2 sequences are SNHLY and FYNNEI.

The V call is TRBV5-1, the J call TRBJ2-7; 7 nucleotides line up with TRBD1. The CDR3 has 15 amino acids. Germline V lookup: CDR1 SGHRS, CDR2 YFSETQ. V gave up 4 bases and J gave up 0 bases; unmatched junction bases: 7. The CDR3 region is CASSLQGLGSYEQYF. The CDR3 coding sequence is TGCGCCAGCAGCCTACAGGGGTTGGGCTCCTACGAGCAGTACTTC.